A single sample gave rise to the 29 T cell receptor beta chains below, sequenced in a study of T cell repertoires in cytomegalovirus infection. What these receptors recognize is not known. Using its own MiXCR run on the reads, TCRdb lists one record per CDR3 protein. The sample consists of over 100,000 distinct CDR3 sequences, about a tenth of them appearing once. Sequences were obtained from PBMCs, sequenced either directly or after in vitro stimulation (not recorded which). The receptors were gathered from a human donor in good health (CMV status not recorded). Some clones in this sample may be carry-over from other donors' samples.

Many counts were recorded for this clonotype. The gene calls are TRBV5-1 and TRBJ1-1, with 7 positions matching TRBD1. V was clipped by 4 bases and J by 1 base; unmatched bases: 10. The CDR3 is 16 amino acids. Germline V lookup: CDR1 SGHRS, CDR2 YFSETQ. The CDR3 nucleotides read TGCGCCAGCAGCCCGACAGGGCATACGGGGAACACTGAAGCTTTCTTT. Its protein is CASSPTGHTGNTEAFF.

This clonotype was found a few times. The chain links TRBV5-6 to TRBJ2-3, with 9 positions matching TRBD1. The CDR3 contains 16 residues. Trimming removed 4 bases from V and 1 base from J; junction bases left unmatched: 7. From germline, CDR1 is SGHDT and CDR2 YYEEEE. CDR3 DNA: TGTGCCAGCAGCGACAGGGGGACTACCGGCACAGATACGCAGTATTTT. Translated: CASSDRGTTGTDTQYF. Full variable domain (remainder filled in from reference TRBV5-6 and TRBJ2-3): DAGVTQSPTHLIKTRGQQVTLRCSPKSGHDTVSWYQQALGQGPQFIFQYYEEEERQRGNFPDRFSGHQFPNYSSELNVNALLLGDSALYLCASSDRGTTGTDTQYFGPGTRLTVL.

This chain connects TRBV2 to TRBJ2-3, with 11 bases aligning to TRBD2. CDR1 and CDR2 from the germline V gene are SNHLY and FYNNEI. V was clipped by 5 bases and J by 5 bases; unmatched bases: 3. This CDR3 comprises 14 residues. The CDR3 coding sequence is TGTGCCAGCAGTTACGGGACTAGCGGAGATACGCAGTATTTT. It translates to CASSYGTSGDTQYF.

This clonotype was observed many times. CDR3 nucleotide sequence: TGTGCCAGCAGCTTACCGGGACAGGGGATCCGGGGCTACACCTTC. The encoded protein is CASSLPGQGIRGYTF. The chain carries TRBV5-5 and TRBJ1-2; 10 positions match TRBD1. This CDR3 region has 15 residues. CDR1 and CDR2 (germline): SGHKS, YYEKEE (reference sequence). J gave up 8 bases and V 2 bases, and 9 bases lay outside the gene matches.

This clonotype was recorded at least ten times. The chain links TRBV7-2 to TRBJ1-3; TRBD1 aligns across 9 bases. Losses at the gene ends were 1 base for V and 0 bases for J; bases not matched to a gene: 7. CDR1 is SGHTA and CDR2 is FQGNSA in the germline V gene. The CDR3 contains 18 residues. The CDR3 reads CASSLVGTGPSSGNTIYF. CDR3 nucleotides: TGTGCCAGCAGCTTAGTGGGGACAGGGCCTTCCTCTGGAAACACCATATATTTT.

This clonotype showed up just a few times. This chain connects TRBV11-3 to TRBJ2-1; 10 bases match TRBD2. CDR3 size: 15 residues. Germline V lookup: CDR1 SGHNT, CDR2 YENEEA. Unmatched junction bases numbered 2, after V lost 1 base and J lost 5 bases. DNA of the CDR3: TGTGCCAGCAGCTTAGTAGCGGGGGGAAACAATGAGCAGTTCTTC. Translating gives CASSLVAGGNNEQFF.

V usage is TRBV30 and J usage is TRBJ2-3; maybe TRBD1 (5 bases). This CDR3 has 15 amino acids. V was shortened by 2 bases and J by 0 bases, with 12 bases between the two germline ends. CDR1 and CDR2 from the germline V gene are GTSNPN and SVGIG (reference sequence). CDR3 region: CAWSRGASSTDTQYF. As DNA, the CDR3 is TGTGCCTGGAGTCGTGGGGCTTCTAGCACAGATACGCAGTATTTT.

This clonotype has a count of ten or more. The rearrangement uses TRBV12-5 and TRBJ1-2; TRBD1 matches 7 bases. The CDR3 consists of 13 residues. Germline lookup yields CDR1 LGHNT and CDR2 FRNRAP. The trim removed 1 base at V and 8 bases at J, leaving 4 bases unmatched. The CDR3 loop is CASGLEGAIGYTF. CDR3 sequence (DNA): TGTGCTAGTGGTTTGGAGGGGGCGATAGGCTACACCTTC. The entire variable domain, with the rest obtained from reference TRBV12-5 and TRBJ1-2, is as follows: DARVTQTPRHKVTEMGQEVTMRCQPILGHNTVFWYRQTMMQGLELLAYFRNRAPLDDSGMPKDRFSAEMPDATLATLKIQPSEPRDSAVYFCASGLEGAIGYTFGSGTRLTVV.

The V and J genes are TRBV7-2 and TRBJ2-1; D is perhaps TRBD2 (6 bases). V dropped 5 bases and J dropped 8 bases, with 16 bases sitting between them. The CDR3 runs to 14 residues. Germline CDR1 and CDR2: SGHTA and FQGNSA. CDR3 in amino acids: CASSTRLLAYEQFF. In DNA, the CDR3 is TGTGCCAGCAGCACTCGATTACTAGCTTATGAGCAGTTCTTC.

This clonotype was recorded many times. V is TRBV28 and J is TRBJ1-2, with D unclear. Germline values: CDR1 MDHEN, CDR2 SYDVKM. There are 12 residues in the CDR3. Trimming took 3 bases from V and 8 from J, leaving 10 bases between them. CDR3 sequence reads: CASSFEARGYTF. The CDR3 DNA follows: TGTGCCAGCAGTTTCGAGGCCCGAGGCTACACCTTC.

This chain links TRBV20-1 with TRBJ2-3; D uncertain. V lost 0 bases, J lost 1 base, and 5 bases lay in between. The CDR3 has 13 residues. Germline-derived CDR1 and CDR2 are DFQATT and SNEGSKA (reference sequence). CDR3 nucleotides: TGCAGTGCTAGAGATCCGGGCACAGATACGCAGTATTTT. Translating it yields CSARDPGTDTQYF.

This clonotype is judged medium-sized. The rearrangement joins TRBV6-5 to TRBJ1-2; D unclear. Looked up from germline, CDR1 is MNHEY and CDR2 is SVGAGI. The CDR3 is 14 residues long. Trimming removed 3 bases from V and 5 bases from J, with 13 bases in between. CDR3 bases: TGTGCCAGCAGTTATCAAGGCGGCCGATATGGCTACACCTTC. As protein: CASSYQGGRYGYTF.

This clonotype appeared many times. The chain is built from TRBV19 and TRBJ1-3, with 11 bases identical to TRBD1. This CDR3 contains 15 residues. Germline lookup yields CDR1 LNHDA and CDR2 SQIVND (reference sequence). Unmatched junction bases numbered 8, after V lost 5 bases and J lost 8 bases. The CDR3 sequence is CASSPGQGATDTIYF. The CDR3 DNA is TGTGCCAGTAGTCCTGGACAGGGGGCCACGGACACCATATATTTT.

This clonotype was detected many times. The chain carries TRBV7-6 and TRBJ2-1; no clear D. Trimming took 0 bases from V and 5 from J, leaving 8 bases between them. Germline CDR1 SGHVS, CDR2 FNYEAQ. CDR3 size: 14 residues. This CDR3 is CASSLAYRDNEQFF. The CDR3 nucleotides read TGTGCCAGCAGCTTAGCGTACAGAGACAATGAGCAGTTCTTC.

This rearrangement joins TRBV12-3 or TRBV12-4 to TRBJ1-5; D remains ambiguous. Trimming left V 10 bases short and J 0 bases short, with 7 bases between. The CDR3 covers 12 residues. The CDR3 here is CATKSSNQPQHF. The CDR3 bases are TGTGCCACCAAAAGTAGCAATCAGCCCCAGCATTTT.

This sequence joins TRBV6-1 and TRBJ1-2; no definite D call. This CDR3 has 12 amino acids. The germline gives CDR1 MNHNS, CDR2 SASEGT. V shed 1 base and J shed 4 bases, with 4 bases lying between them. The CDR3 spells CASSEGPYGYTF. CDR3 nucleotide sequence: TGTGCCAGCAGTGAAGGCCCCTATGGCTACACCTTC.

The CDR3 region has the DNA TGTGCCACCAGTGATCGTCCGAGGAACACCGGGGAGCTGTTTTTT. The encoded protein is CATSDRPRNTGELFF. The chain has TRBV24-1 and TRBJ2-2, with D hard to call. This CDR3 contains 15 residues. Germline assignment: CDR1 KGHDR and CDR2 SFDVKD. V dropped 3 bases and J dropped 1 base, with 8 bases sitting between them.

This clonotype was recorded a few times. The chain joins TRBV5-5 to TRBJ2-5; TRBD2 agrees at 9 bases. The germline gives CDR1 SGHKS, CDR2 YYEKEE (reference sequence). Trimming cost V 5 bases and J 1 base; bases outside gene matches: 12. CDR3 length: 17 residues. CDR3 sequence reads: CASRPSGRSASQETQYF. CDR3 DNA: TGTGCCAGCAGGCCAAGCGGGAGGTCGGCGTCCCAAGAGACCCAGTACTTC. Full variable domain (remainder filled in from reference TRBV5-5 and TRBJ2-5): DAGVTQSPTHLIKTRGQQVTLRCSPISGHKSVSWYQQVLGQGPQFIFQYYEKEERGRGNFPDRFSARQFPNYSSELNVNALLLGDSALYLCASRPSGRSASQETQYFGPGTRLLVL.

In nucleotides, the CDR3 is TGCGCCAGCAGCTTGGGGTATGGACGGGGAAACACTGAAGCTTTCTTT. Protein product: CASSLGYGRGNTEAFF. The chain is built from TRBV5-1 and TRBJ1-1; D not certain. Trimming cost V 0 bases and J 2 bases, with 14 bases left between them. Germline V CDR1 and CDR2: SGHRS, YFSETQ. The CDR3 has 16 residues.

This clonotype was detected ten times or more. The CDR3 DNA sequence: TGTGCCAGCAGCTTAGTTTTCCAGGGGGTCTACAATGAGCAGTTCTTC. This encodes CASSLVFQGVYNEQFF. The chain combines TRBV11-3 with TRBJ2-1; 7 bases map to TRBD1. V lost 1 base, J lost 3 bases, and 6 bases stayed unmatched. Germline V lookup: CDR1 SGHNT, CDR2 YENEEA. The CDR3 sequence is 16 residues long.

This clonotype was recorded many times. The chain has TRBV4-3 and TRBJ2-3; no definite D call. The CDR3 contains 15 residues. The germline V gene encodes CDR1 LGHNA and CDR2 YSLEER. The ends were cut back, 0 bases at V and 6 bases at J, with 13 bases in the middle. CDR3 sequence (DNA): TGCGCCAGCAGCCAAGATCCTGGACCGAGTGATACGCAGTATTTT. Translation: CASSQDPGPSDTQYF.

Many counts were recorded for this clonotype. The V call is TRBV6-8, the J call TRBJ2-7; 8 bases map to TRBD2. The V gene's germline CDR1 is MNHGY and CDR2 SAAAGT. The CDR3 extends over 15 amino acids. Trimming removed 2 bases from V and 4 bases from J; junction bases left unmatched: 7. The CDR3 DNA is TGTGCCAGCAGTTACCGCAGGGGCGGGGGGTACGAGCAGTACGTC. Translating it yields CASSYRRGGGYEQYV.

In its sample, this clonotype was seen many times. The CDR3 here is CASTRRGGTSGNNEQFF. DNA for the CDR3: TGTGCCAGCACCCGGCGGGGGGGGACTAGCGGGAATAATGAGCAGTTCTTC. The V call is TRBV7-2, the J call TRBJ2-1; 13 bases match TRBD2. The ends lost 7 bases at V and 7 bases at J; junction bases unmatched: 13. The length of the CDR3 is 17 residues. Germline V gene lookup returns CDR1 SGHTA and CDR2 FQGNSA.

This clonotype was counted many times. CDR3 region: CATSDWLAGSGTGELFF. In DNA, the CDR3 is TGTGCCACCAGTGATTGGTTAGCGGGATCGGGCACCGGGGAGCTGTTTTTT. This chain links TRBV24-1 with TRBJ2-2; 8 bases are shared with TRBD2. Germline-derived CDR1 and CDR2 are KGHDR and SFDVKD. The length of the CDR3 is 17 residues. V lost 2 bases and J lost 4; bases outside the gene matches: 8.

This clonotype has at least ten counts. This rearrangement joins TRBV7-2 to TRBJ2-3; D possibly uses TRBD1 or TRBD2 (5 bases each). The germline CDR1 and CDR2 sequences are SGHTA and FQGNSA. Trimming took off 5 bases at V and 8 bases at J, with 11 bases between the two ends. The CDR3 length is 12 residues. CDR3 bases: TGTGCCAGCAGCCCCCGTGGGGGTACGCAGTATTTT. It is translated as CASSPRGGTQYF.

A few counts support this clonotype. V is TRBV6-6 and J is TRBJ1-3; 10 bases align to TRBD1. CDR3 length: 20 residues. CDR1 MNHNY and CDR2 SVGAGI come from the germline V gene (reference sequence). The trim removed 4 bases at V and 0 bases at J, leaving 15 bases unmatched. The CDR3, as DNA: TGTGCCAGCAGTTGGGCCCGGGACAGGGGACGTCGGGGCTCTGGAAACACCATATATTTT. Its protein is CASSWARDRGRRGSGNTIYF.

This clonotype was found a few times. The chain combines TRBV19 with TRBJ1-1; no firm D call. V lost 5 bases and J 1 base, leaving 8 bases between the germline ends. Germline V lookup: CDR1 LNHDA, CDR2 SQIVND (reference sequence). This CDR3 contains 13 residues. CDR3 in amino acids: CASSYLTNTEAFF. The CDR3 DNA follows: TGTGCCAGTAGTTACCTTACGAACACTGAAGCTTTCTTT. Full variable domain (rest looked up from reference TRBV19 and TRBJ1-1): DGGITQSPKYLFRKEGQNVTLSCEQNLNHDAMYWYRQDPGQGLRLIYYSQIVNDFQKGDIAEGYSVSREKKESFPLTVTSAQKNPTAFYLCASSYLTNTEAFFGQGTRLTVV.

This clonotype was seen at least ten times. The chain uses TRBV3-1 and TRBJ2-2, with 13 bases aligning to TRBD2. The CDR3 totals 20 residues. CDR1 LGHDT and CDR2 YNNKEL come from the germline V gene (reference sequence). V trimming: 3 bases; J trimming: 1 base; junction bases outside the gene matches: 11. The CDR3 nucleotides are TGTGCCAGCAGCCAGGTGACTAGCGGGAGGCAGGGACTGAACACCGGGGAGCTGTTTTTT. As protein: CASSQVTSGRQGLNTGELFF. The full variable domain, in which reference TRBV3-1 and TRBJ2-2 provide the parts outside the CDR3, is DTAVSQTPKYLVTQMGNDKSIKCEQNLGHDTMYWYKQDSKKFLKIMFSYNNKELIINETVPNRFSPKSPDKAHLNLHINSLELGDSAVYFCASSQVTSGRQGLNTGELFFGEGSRLTVL.

Only a few counts were recorded for this clonotype. This rearrangement joins TRBV4-3 to TRBJ2-1, with 7 bases fitting TRBD2. Trimming took 5 bases from V and 6 from J; bases not matched to a gene: 16. CDR1 and CDR2 from the germline V gene are LGHNA and YSLEER. The CDR3 has 17 amino acids. CDR3 sequence: CASSSFSGLGSCNEQFF. CDR3 DNA sequence: TGCGCCAGCAGCTCTTTTAGCGGGCTCGGATCTTGCAATGAGCAGTTCTTC.